This T cell receptor (beta chain) is drawn from a study of cytomegalovirus exposure and HLA in healthy donors. Across the whole study: Membership in the Caucasian-associated ancestry cluster was found for 81% of a few hundred genotyped donors.

The CDR3 extends over 15 amino acids. Trimming took 3 bases from V and 4 from J; bases not matched to a gene: 7. CDR1 is MNHNS and CDR2 is SASEGT in the germline V gene. Study results and limitations: Immune exposure information comprised only CMV serostatus. Indistinguishable V segments such as TRBV6-2 and TRBV6-3 were excluded. Later genetic work tied a missense DCLRE1C variant to beta-chain V and J trimming.

Amplification used 60 Vbeta primers and 13 Jbeta primers. Assay: immunoSEQ multiplex PCR; the TCRdb copy retains only in-frame clones and omits some. Among 100,000 to 150,000 clones listed, around 72% were seen once. Details on this clone: Its cognate antigen is unknown.

The chain couples TRBV6-1 to TRBJ1-2; TRBD1 agrees at 8 bases. Specimen: PBMCs. The source of this sequence is a human donor in good health. The CDR3 DNA sequence: TGTGCCAGCAGTGACAGGACAGGGCATACCTATGGCTACACCTTC. This encodes CASSDRTGHTYGYTF.